This T cell receptor beta chain originates from a study of shared T cell receptors in the human thymus. Produced via immunoSEQ multiplex PCR; TCRdb's table is partial and in-frame only. The sample carries some 700,000 clones, 70% to 90% recorded once. This sample also appeared in a second study, on human thymus T cells. From that paper: Resections were taken during corrective heart surgery, and the thymus tissue came from these.

This receptor was identified in a girl under three years old with a congenital heart defect. Sequenced material: thymocytes.

The CDR3 nucleotides are TGTGCCAGCAGTGAAGCCCCAGACAGGGGGCGGACTGAAGCTTTCTTT. Protein sequence: CASSEAPDRGRTEAFF. The J gene is TRBJ1-1, the V gene TRBV6-1, with 10 bases aligning to TRBD1. The CDR3 is 16 amino acids. Germline V gene lookup returns CDR1 MNHNS and CDR2 SASEGT. V was clipped by 0 bases and J by 5 bases; unmatched bases: 6.